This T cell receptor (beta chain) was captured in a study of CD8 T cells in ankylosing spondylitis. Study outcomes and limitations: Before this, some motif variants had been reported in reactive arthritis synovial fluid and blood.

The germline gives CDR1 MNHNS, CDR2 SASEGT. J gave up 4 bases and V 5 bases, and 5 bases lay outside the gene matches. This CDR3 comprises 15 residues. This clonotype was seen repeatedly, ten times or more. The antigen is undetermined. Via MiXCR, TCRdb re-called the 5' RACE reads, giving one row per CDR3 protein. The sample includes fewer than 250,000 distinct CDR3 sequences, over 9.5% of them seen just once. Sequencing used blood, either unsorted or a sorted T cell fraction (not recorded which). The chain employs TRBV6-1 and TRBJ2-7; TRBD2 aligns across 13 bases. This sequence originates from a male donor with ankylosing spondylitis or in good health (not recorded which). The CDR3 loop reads CASSQGLAGVYEQYF. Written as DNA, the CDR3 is TGTGCCAGCAGTCAAGGACTAGCGGGGGTTTACGAGCAGTACTTC.